This T cell receptor (beta chain) was identified in a study of beta chain features in type 1 diabetes. Study results and caveats: TCRB CDR3s from Type 1 diabetes patients were moderately but significantly shorter in all four CD4+ subsets.

J lost 2 bases, V lost 1 base, and 6 bases had no gene match. Germline V CDR1 and CDR2: SGHTA, FQGTGA. There are 16 residues in the CDR3. Sequenced material consisted of expressed TCRB transcripts (all of the isolated RNA was reverse transcribed). Repertoires were generated with immunoSEQ multiplex PCR, while TCRdb's copy carries only in-frame clones and drops some. The table has under 350,000 clones, around 22% seen once. Comment on this clone: The antigen remains undetermined.

This TCR came from a woman in her thirties with type 1 diabetes. The chain has TRBV7-3 and TRBJ2-3, with 7 bases identical to TRBD2. The sample was naive CD4+ T cells from blood. DNA for the CDR3: TGTGCCAGCAGCTTAAATGGAGCGGGAAACACAGATACGCAGTATTTT. Residues: CASSLNGAGNTDTQYF.